The 14 T cell receptor beta chains in this list originate from one sample, sequenced in a study of T cell responses to AZD1222 COVID-19 vaccine. Libraries were prepared by immunoSEQ multiplex PCR; TCRdb keeps only in-frame clonotypes and omits some of them. This sample has about 110,000 clones; 88% occur once, and the top ten carry 1.5% to 2%. The material sequenced was peripheral blood, taken on day 0 of AZD1222 vaccination. Source of these receptors: an adult in good health.

This clone was counted a single time. The V gene is TRBV29-1, the J gene TRBJ1-1; D is uncertain. The CDR3 is 12 residues long. CDR1 is SQVTM, CDR2 ANQGSEA, per germline. The CDR3 sequence is CSAIRGNTEAFF. CDR3 DNA: TGCAGTGCGATCCGGGGAAACACTGAAGCTTTCTTT.

This clone was counted only a few times. The chain joins TRBV4-1 to TRBJ1-1; no definite D call. This CDR3 region has 14 residues. V lost 5 bases and J 5 bases, leaving 15 bases between the germline ends. CDR1 and CDR2 from the germline V gene are MGHRA and YSYEKL. The CDR3 loop is CASSLPSSGTEAFF. CDR3 bases: TGCGCCAGCAGCTTGCCCTCCTCCGGGACTGAAGCTTTCTTT.

This clone was counted once. The rearrangement joins TRBV5-4 to TRBJ2-5; D gene unclear. Germline V gene data show CDR1 as SGHNT and CDR2 as YYREEE (reference sequence). The CDR3 runs to 13 residues. V was cut by 2 bases and J by 1 base, with 6 bases left in between. This CDR3 reads CASSFESQETQYF. CDR3 DNA sequence: TGTGCCAGCAGCTTTGAAAGCCAAGAGACCCAGTACTTC.

The CDR3 spells CASSHIRDTEAFF. The CDR3 DNA follows: TGCGCCAGCAGCCATATACGAGATACTGAAGCTTTCTTT. The genes are TRBV4-1 and TRBJ1-1; D gene unclear. This CDR3 is built from 13 residues. Germline loops: CDR1 MGHRA, CDR2 YSYEKL. V was cut by 3 bases and J by 5 bases, with 10 bases left in between.

This rearrangement joins TRBV3-1 (or the pseudogene TRBV3-2) to TRBJ1-3; D gene ambiguous. With 3 bases removed from V and 0 bases from J, the gap between germline ends came to 9 bases. CDR1 is LGHDT, CDR2 YNNKEL, per germline (reference sequence). The CDR3 runs 15 residues. The CDR3 DNA reads as TGTGCCAGCAGCCAGGCAGCCGCCTCTGGAAACACCATATATTTT. This sequence encodes CASSQAAASGNTIYF.

The chain has TRBV20-1 and TRBJ1-1; the D gene is possibly TRBD1 (5 bases). CDR1 is DFQATT and CDR2 is SNEGSKA in the germline V gene (reference sequence). The CDR3 loop spans 11 amino acids. The germline V and J ends were trimmed by 4 bases and 7 bases, with 10 bases remaining between them. CDR3 sequence: CSATPGIEAFF. As DNA, the CDR3 is TGCAGTGCTACACCAGGGATTGAAGCTTTCTTT.

This clone occurred once. The chain uses TRBV11-2 and TRBJ1-2, with a weak D call TRBD1 (5 bases). Trimming pared 2 bases from V and 9 bases from J, leaving 13 bases between. CDR1 and CDR2 (germline): SGHAT, FQNNGV. This CDR3 is 13 amino acids long. The CDR3 spells CASSLRQSLRYTF. The CDR3 bases are TGTGCCAGCAGCTTACGACAGAGCCTTCGCTACACCTTC.

This chain uses TRBV2 with TRBJ2-7; D tentatively reads TRBD1 or TRBD2 (5 bases each). The CDR3 is 13 residues long. Per germline, CDR1 SNHLY and CDR2 FYNNEI. The V end was cut by 6 bases, the J end by 3 bases, with 12 bases between. The CDR3 nucleotides are TGTGCCAGCAGGGCTGGGGGAATCTACGAGCAGTACTTC. Protein sequence: CASRAGGIYEQYF.

The genes are TRBV5-1 and TRBJ1-2; D uncertain. CDR1 and CDR2 (germline): SGHRS, YFSETQ. V gave up 1 base and J gave up 2 bases, with 6 bases separating them. The CDR3 loop spans 13 amino acids. The CDR3 region has the DNA TGCGCCAGCAGCTTGCGGCTCAACTATGGCTACACCTTC. The encoded protein is CASSLRLNYGYTF.

This chain joins TRBV29-1 and TRBJ2-1; 14 bases match TRBD2. CDR3 length: 16 amino acids. The junction had 14 bases not matched to a gene; V was cut back by 7 bases and J by 9 bases. CDR1 is SQVTM and CDR2 is ANQGSEA in the germline V gene. CDR3 nucleotides: TGCAGCGCGGGGACTAGCGGGAGTCAATCACGGCCTGAGCAGTTCTTC. As protein: CSAGTSGSQSRPEQFF.

The chain uses TRBV7-8 and TRBJ1-6, with D maybe TRBD1 (6 bases). From germline, CDR1 is SGHVS and CDR2 FQNEAQ. The CDR3 has 17 amino acids. Trimming removed 4 bases from V and 9 bases from J, with 22 bases in between. The CDR3 protein is CASSSMGAGLRGSPLHF. The CDR3 DNA follows: TGTGCCAGCAGCTCCATGGGGGCAGGCCTGAGGGGTTCACCCCTCCACTTT.

CDR3 sequence reads: CASSDGTGASYEQYF. CDR3 DNA sequence: TGCGCCAGCAGTGACGGGACAGGGGCGAGCTACGAGCAGTACTTC. This sequence joins TRBV10-1 and TRBJ2-7; 10 bases are a match to TRBD1. CDR3 length: 15 residues. Germline V gene lookup returns CDR1 WNHNN and CDR2 SYGVQD (reference sequence). J was trimmed by 3 bases and V by 3 bases; bases with no gene match: 5.

The V and J genes are TRBV14 and TRBJ1-2, with 9 nucleotides matching TRBD1. This CDR3 contains 14 residues. J gave up 6 bases and V 3 bases, and 5 bases lay outside the gene matches. CDR1 SGHDN and CDR2 FVKESK come from the germline V gene. Written as DNA, the CDR3 is TGTGCCAGCAGCCAGACGGGACAGGGTAATGGCTACACCTTC. This gives the protein CASSQTGQGNGYTF.

This clone has more than one count but fewer than ten. This sequence joins TRBV5-1 and TRBJ1-1; D gene unclear. V was trimmed by 3 bases and J by 1 base, leaving 10 bases between them. From germline, CDR1 is SGHRS and CDR2 YFSETQ. CDR3 length: 14 amino acids. The CDR3 DNA reads as TGCGCCAGCAGCTCCTCTCCACCGAACACTGAAGCTTTCTTT. Its protein is CASSSSPPNTEAFF.